The clone carrying this T cell receptor (beta chain) has just one count. Assay: immunoSEQ multiplex PCR; the TCRdb copy retains only in-frame clones and omits some. The sample lists 200,000 to 250,000 clones; over 70% were seen once. These data come from a study of cytomegalovirus exposure and HLA in healthy donors. Germline CDR1 and CDR2: GTSNPN and SVGIG (reference sequence). Trimming removed 1 base from V and 3 bases from J; junction bases left unmatched: 5. There are 15 residues in the CDR3. Separation from the roughly 690-subject first cohort characterized the roughly 120-subject validation cohort, to which the donors belonged.

This clonotype was obtained from a woman aged 30 to 39 in good health and CMV-seropositive. The sequenced sample was PBMCs. The V call is TRBV30, the J call TRBJ2-1; 8 nucleotides line up with TRBD2. The DNA of the CDR3 is TGTGCCTGGAGTGAGGGACTAGTCAACTACAATGAGCAGTTCTTC. Protein sequence: CAWSEGLVNYNEQFF.